This passage covers 6 T cell receptor beta chains from one sample sequenced in a study of shared clonotypes between healthy human individuals. Repertoires were generated with immunoSEQ multiplex PCR, while TCRdb's copy carries only in-frame clones and drops some. The sample carries millions of clones, just over 90% recorded once. The naive CD8 population came from CD45RO-negative cells selected for CCR7, without terminally differentiated effector memory CD45RA+ cells. The sequenced sample was naive CD8+ T cells from PBMCs. These receptors came from a man younger than 30 in good health. Some clones in this sample may be carry-over from other donors' samples.

The V call is TRBV4-1, the J call TRBJ1-2; a weak D match, TRBD1 (6 bases). The CDR3 extends over 13 amino acids. CDR1 MGHRA and CDR2 YSYEKL come from the germline V gene. V lost 4 bases and J 7 bases, leaving 13 bases between the germline ends. DNA for the CDR3: TGCGCCAGCAGCCCTACAGGGAGTGGTGGCTACACCTTC. The encoded protein is CASSPTGSGGYTF.

Regarding this clone: Other DNA sequences in this sample translate to the same CDR3. The V call is TRBV27, the J call TRBJ2-1; D ambiguous. This CDR3 region has 12 residues. Trimming removed 5 bases at V and 3 bases at J, with 5 bases between. Germline values: CDR1 MNHEY, CDR2 SMNVEV (reference sequence). The CDR3 sequence: CASSPGYNEQFF. CDR3 nucleotide sequence: TGTGCCAGCAGTCCAGGCTACAATGAGCAGTTCTTC.

V and J are TRBV27 and TRBJ1-4, with a weak D call TRBD1 (5 bases). V was shortened by 8 bases and J by 1 base, with 11 bases between the two germline ends. This CDR3 comprises 14 residues. CDR1 is MNHEY and CDR2 is SMNVEV in the germline V gene (reference sequence). The CDR3 reads CASAYRQTNEKLFF. CDR3 nucleotide sequence: TGTGCCAGCGCATACAGGCAAACTAATGAAAAACTGTTTTTT.

V usage is TRBV4-1 and J usage is TRBJ2-7; 7 nucleotides align to TRBD2. This CDR3 has 12 amino acids. V gave up 3 bases and J gave up 5 bases; unmatched junction bases: 1. The germline V gene has CDR1 MGHRA and CDR2 YSYEKL. In DNA, the CDR3 is TGCGCCAGCAGCCACCTAGCGGACGAGCAGTACTTC. It translates to CASSHLADEQYF.

J is TRBJ2-5 and V is TRBV5-1; 9 bases match TRBD2. The CDR3 contains 18 residues. Germline values: CDR1 SGHRS, CDR2 YFSETQ. V was pared by 4 bases and J by 5 bases, with 18 bases of the junction left unmatched. DNA for the CDR3: TGCGCCAGCAGCGGCCCCGGTGGGGCGGGAGGGCCGGGGGAGACCCAGTACTTC. Residues: CASSGPGGAGGPGETQYF. Full variable domain (missing parts from reference TRBV5-1 and TRBJ2-5): KAGVTQTPRYLIKTRGQQVTLSCSPISGHRSVSWYQQTPGQGLQFLFEYFSETQRNKGNFPGRFSGRQFSNSRSEMNVSTLELGDSALYLCASSGPGGAGGPGETQYFGPGTRLLVL.

The chain combines TRBV9 with TRBJ2-1; 10 bases fit TRBD2. CDR1 SGDLS and CDR2 YYNGEE come from the germline V gene. This CDR3 contains 17 residues. With V trimmed by 3 bases and J by 3 bases, 9 bases remained unmatched. CDR3 nucleotides: TGTGCCAGCAGCGCCTCGGGACTAGCGCGGATCTACAATGAGCAGTTCTTC. Amino acids: CASSASGLARIYNEQFF.